The present entry profiles one T cell receptor (beta chain) with its context. Its specificity is unknown. A junction end diverges from the germline sequence, so it may reflect a read error. The entry originates in a study of blood T cells in healthy people across ages. Germline CDR1 reads MNHEY; CDR2 reads SVGEGT. The CDR3 spans 16 residues. Researchers isolated at least 6.5 million PBMCs per sample. Findings and caveats of the study: Higher diversity, along with more naive CD4+ cells, distinguished long-lived donors from aged donors.

A J-beta primer mix and a sample-barcoded 5' primer were used in a second PCR of about 7 to 12 cycles. Researchers report that a template-switch adaptor with 12 random nucleotides tagged each cDNA molecule. From the 5' RACE reads, TCRdb called clonotypes with MiXCR, one entry per CDR3 protein. The table has hundreds of thousands of distinct CDR3 sequences, 40% to 50% seen once. The source is an elderly man in good health. The sequenced sample was blood. The chain has TRBV6-2 or TRBV6-3 and TRBJ2-3; maybe TRBD1 (6 bases). The CDR3 nucleotides read TGCGCCAGCAGCACGAAAACAGGGCCTATCACAGATACGCAGTATTTT. Amino acid sequence: CASSTKTGPITDTQYF.